Sequencing of this T cell receptor beta chain was carried out in a study of brain T cells in children with intractable seizures. Sequencing was performed with immunoSEQ multiplex PCR; in TCRdb, only in-frame clones are kept and a portion is missing. Of under 400,000 clones in the sample, 93% were seen once. The time point here: blood from clinic visit 5 months post-surgery; TSC patient then seizure free. Only cases whose brain tissue showed the highest T cell transcript signatures were sequenced. Before surgery, patients took at least one anti-epileptic drug. The V gene's germline CDR1 is SQVTM and CDR2 ANQGSEA. Trimming removed 1 base at V and 3 bases at J, with 11 bases between. The CDR3 is made up of 14 amino acids.

This chain links TRBV29-1 with TRBJ2-3, with D possibly TRBD2 on 6 matching bases. The sequencing here drew on peripheral blood, taken more than 4 months after surgery. This clonotype was obtained from a boy under two years old with tuberous sclerosis and intractable seizures. CDR3 sequence (DNA): TGCAGCGTTGAAGTCACGGGAGTGACAGATACGCAGTATTTT. This sequence encodes CSVEVTGVTDTQYF.